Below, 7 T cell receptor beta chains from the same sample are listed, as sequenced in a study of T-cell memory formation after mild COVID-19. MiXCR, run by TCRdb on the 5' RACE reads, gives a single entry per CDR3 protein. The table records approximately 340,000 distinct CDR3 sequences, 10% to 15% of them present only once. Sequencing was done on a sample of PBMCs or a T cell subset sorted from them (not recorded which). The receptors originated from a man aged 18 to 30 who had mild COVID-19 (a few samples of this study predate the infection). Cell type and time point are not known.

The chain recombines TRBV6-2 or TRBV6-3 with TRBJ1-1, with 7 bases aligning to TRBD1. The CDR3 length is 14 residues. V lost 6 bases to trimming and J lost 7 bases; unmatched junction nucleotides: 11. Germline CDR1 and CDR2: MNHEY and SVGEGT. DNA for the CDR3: TGTGCCAGCAGACACAGGGGAGGTGATAGTGAAGCTTTCTTT. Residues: CASRHRGGDSEAFF.

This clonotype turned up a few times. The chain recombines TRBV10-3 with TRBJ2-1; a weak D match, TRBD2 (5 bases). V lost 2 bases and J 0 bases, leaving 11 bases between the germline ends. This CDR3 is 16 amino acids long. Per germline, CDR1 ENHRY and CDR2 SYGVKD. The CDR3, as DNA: TGTGCCATCAGTGAGACCGGGGTTAGCTCCTACAATGAGCAGTTCTTC. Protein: CAISETGVSSYNEQFF.

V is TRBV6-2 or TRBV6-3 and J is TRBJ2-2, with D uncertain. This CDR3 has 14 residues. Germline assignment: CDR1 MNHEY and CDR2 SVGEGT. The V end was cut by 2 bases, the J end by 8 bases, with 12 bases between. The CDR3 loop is CASSYVARRGELFF. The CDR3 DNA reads TGTGCCAGCAGTTACGTGGCCCGCAGAGGGGAGCTGTTTTTT.

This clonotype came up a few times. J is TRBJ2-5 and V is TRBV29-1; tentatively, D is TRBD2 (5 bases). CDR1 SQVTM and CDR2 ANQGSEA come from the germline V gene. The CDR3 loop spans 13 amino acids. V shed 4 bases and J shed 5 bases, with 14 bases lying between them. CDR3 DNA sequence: TGCAGCGTTGGCCACCGGGGTGGGGAGACCCAGTACTTC. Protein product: CSVGHRGGETQYF.

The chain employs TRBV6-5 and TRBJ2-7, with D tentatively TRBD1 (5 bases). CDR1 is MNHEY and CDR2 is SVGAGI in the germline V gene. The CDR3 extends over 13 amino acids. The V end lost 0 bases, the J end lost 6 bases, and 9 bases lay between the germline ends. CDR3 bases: TGTGCCAGCAGTTACTCTGCAGGGCCCGAGCAGTACTTC. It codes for CASSYSAGPEQYF.

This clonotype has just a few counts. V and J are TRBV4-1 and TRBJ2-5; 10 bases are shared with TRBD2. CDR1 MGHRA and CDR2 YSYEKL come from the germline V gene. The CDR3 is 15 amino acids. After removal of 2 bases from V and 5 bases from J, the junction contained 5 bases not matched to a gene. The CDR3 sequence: CASSQPGLAYETQYF. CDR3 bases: TGCGCCAGCAGCCAACCGGGACTAGCGTACGAGACCCAGTACTTC.

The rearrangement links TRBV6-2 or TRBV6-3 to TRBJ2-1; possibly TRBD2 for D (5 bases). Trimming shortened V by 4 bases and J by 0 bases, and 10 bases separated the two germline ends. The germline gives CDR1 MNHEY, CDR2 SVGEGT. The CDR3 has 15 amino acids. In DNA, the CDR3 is TGTGCCAGCAGTTTACGGGATATCTCCTACAATGAGCAGTTCTTC. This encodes CASSLRDISYNEQFF.